This T cell receptor (beta chain) was retrieved from a study of control samples from healthy donors and cancer patients. Trimming took 1 base from V and 0 from J, leaving 13 bases between them. There are 16 residues in the CDR3. Germline assignment: CDR1 SGHTA and CDR2 FQGNSA. Profiling relied on immunoSEQ multiplex PCR, and the TCRdb table lists in-frame clones only, not all of them. The table has 99,000 or so clones, approximately 82% seen once. This clonotype was obtained from a man aged 55 to 70 in good health. The sequenced sample was blood. This rearrangement joins TRBV7-2 to TRBJ2-7; no clear D gene. The CDR3 DNA is TGTGCCAGCAGCTTAGACTCGAGGTGGGGCTCCTACGAGCAGTACTTC. Its protein is CASSLDSRWGSYEQYF.